These 3 T cell receptor beta chains originate from one sample sequenced in a study of blood T cell repertoires in COVID-19. TCRdb keeps only in-frame clones here, not all; method: immunoSEQ multiplex PCR. The data hold about 190,000 clones, with 75% to 90% observed a single time. Specimen: peripheral blood. These receptors came from a man aged 35-49 years with acute or convalescent COVID-19.

The chain combines TRBV6-2 or TRBV6-3 with TRBJ1-4; D is perhaps TRBD1 (6 bases). The CDR3 contains 16 residues. V was clipped by 5 bases and J by 6 bases, with 19 bases between them. Germline lookup yields CDR1 MNHEY and CDR2 SVGEGT. The DNA of the CDR3 is TGTGCCAGCAGTCCCGGACAGTCCCGCTGGTATGAAAAACTGTTTTTT. It specifies CASSPGQSRWYEKLFF.

The rearrangement joins TRBV27 to TRBJ1-1, with 7 bases aligning to TRBD1. The CDR3 contains 16 residues. Germline loops: CDR1 MNHEY, CDR2 SMNVEV (reference sequence). Trimming cost V 5 bases and J 1 base; bases outside gene matches: 10. DNA for the CDR3: TGTGCCAGCAGTACCCGGGACAGATGGTCGAACACTGAAGCTTTCTTT. Translation gives CASSTRDRWSNTEAFF.

V gene TRBV7-6 combines with J gene TRBJ1-2; D perhaps matches TRBD1 (5 bases). This CDR3 has 13 amino acids. Germline V lookup: CDR1 SGHVS, CDR2 FNYEAQ. V shed 0 bases and J shed 7 bases, with 9 bases lying between them. CDR3 protein: CASSLAGAGGYTF. CDR3 DNA: TGTGCCAGCAGCTTAGCAGGGGCTGGTGGCTACACCTTC.